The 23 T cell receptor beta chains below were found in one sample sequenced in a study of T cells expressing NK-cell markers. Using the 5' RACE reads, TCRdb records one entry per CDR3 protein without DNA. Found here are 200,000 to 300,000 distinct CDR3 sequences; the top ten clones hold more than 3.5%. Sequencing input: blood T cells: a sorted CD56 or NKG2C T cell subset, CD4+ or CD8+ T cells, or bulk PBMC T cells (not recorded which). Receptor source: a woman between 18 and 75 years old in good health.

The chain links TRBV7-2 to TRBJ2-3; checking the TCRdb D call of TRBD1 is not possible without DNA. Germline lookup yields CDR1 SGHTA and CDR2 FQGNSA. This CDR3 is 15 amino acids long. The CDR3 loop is CASSDPGLATDTQYF.

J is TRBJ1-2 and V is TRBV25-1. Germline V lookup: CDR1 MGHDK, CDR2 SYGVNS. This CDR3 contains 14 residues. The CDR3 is CASSELREGHGYTF.

CDR3 protein: CAISEVHRRDTQYF. The rearrangement joins TRBV10-3 to TRBJ2-3. The CDR3 totals 14 residues. CDR1 and CDR2 (germline): ENHRY, SYGVKD.

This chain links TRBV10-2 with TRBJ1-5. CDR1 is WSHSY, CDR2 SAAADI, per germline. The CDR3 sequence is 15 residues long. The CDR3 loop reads CASSVAGVGNQPQHF.

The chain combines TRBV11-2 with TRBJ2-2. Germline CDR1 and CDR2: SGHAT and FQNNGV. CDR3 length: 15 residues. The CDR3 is CASSSTGSGTGELFF.

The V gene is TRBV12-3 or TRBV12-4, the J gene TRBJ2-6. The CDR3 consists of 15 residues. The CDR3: CATQIQAGGANVLTF.

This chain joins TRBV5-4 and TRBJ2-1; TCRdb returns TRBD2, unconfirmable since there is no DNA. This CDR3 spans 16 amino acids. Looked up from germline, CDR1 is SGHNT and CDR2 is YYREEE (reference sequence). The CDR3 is CASSFGSGGTYNEQFF.

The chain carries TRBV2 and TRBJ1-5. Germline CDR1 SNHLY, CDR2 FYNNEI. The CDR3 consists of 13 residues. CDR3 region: CASRDGGNQPQHF.

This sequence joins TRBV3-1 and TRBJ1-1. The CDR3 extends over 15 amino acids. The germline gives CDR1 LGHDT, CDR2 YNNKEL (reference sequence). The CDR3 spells CASSQGLFGSTEAFF.

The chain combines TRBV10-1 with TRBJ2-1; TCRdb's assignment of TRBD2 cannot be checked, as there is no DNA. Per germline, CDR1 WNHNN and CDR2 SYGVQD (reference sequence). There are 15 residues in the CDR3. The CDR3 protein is CASSEGVLAQNEQFF.

CDR3 amino acids: CASSLWTSGSYEQYF. This chain links TRBV13 with TRBJ2-7; TCRdb reports TRBD2, a call that lacks DNA to check it against. The CDR3 covers 15 residues. The germline gives CDR1 PRHDT, CDR2 FYEKMQ (reference sequence).

This chain's CDR3 is CASSLDRGPQHF. The J gene is TRBJ1-5, the V gene TRBV12-3 or TRBV12-4. The CDR3 has 12 residues.

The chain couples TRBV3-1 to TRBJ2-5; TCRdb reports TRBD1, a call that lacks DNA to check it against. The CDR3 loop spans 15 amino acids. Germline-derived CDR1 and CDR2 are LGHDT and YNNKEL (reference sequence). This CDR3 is CASSPQGRPQETQYF.

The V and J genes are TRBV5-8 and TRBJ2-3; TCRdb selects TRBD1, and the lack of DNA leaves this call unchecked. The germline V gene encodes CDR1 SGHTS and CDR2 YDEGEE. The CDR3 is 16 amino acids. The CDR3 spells CASPHHPLRLADTQYF. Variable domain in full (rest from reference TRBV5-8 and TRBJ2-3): EAGVTQSPTHLIKTRGQQATLRCSPISGHTSVYWYQQALGLGLQFLLWYDEGEERNRGNFPPRFSGRQFPNYSSELNVNALELEDSALYLCASPHHPLRLADTQYFGPGTRLTVL.

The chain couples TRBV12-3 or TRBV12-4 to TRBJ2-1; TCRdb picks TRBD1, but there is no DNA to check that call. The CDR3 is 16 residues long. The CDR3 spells CASSSRGALSYNEQFF.

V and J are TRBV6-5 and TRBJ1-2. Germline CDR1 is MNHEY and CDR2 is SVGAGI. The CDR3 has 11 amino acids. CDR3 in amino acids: CASSSAYGYTF.

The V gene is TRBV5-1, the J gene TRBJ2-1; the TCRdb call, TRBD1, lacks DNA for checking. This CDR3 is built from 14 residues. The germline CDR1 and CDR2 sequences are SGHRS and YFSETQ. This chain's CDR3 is CASSSGSLGDEQFF. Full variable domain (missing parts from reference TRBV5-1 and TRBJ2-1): KAGVTQTPRYLIKTRGQQVTLSCSPISGHRSVSWYQQTPGQGLQFLFEYFSETQRNKGNFPGRFSGRQFSNSRSEMNVSTLELGDSALYLCASSSGSLGDEQFFGPGTRLTVL.

CDR3 in amino acids: CASRGVESYNEQFF. The V call is TRBV5-1, the J call TRBJ2-1; TCRdb proposes TRBD1, but this gene call is untestable without DNA. This CDR3 comprises 14 residues. The germline V gene encodes CDR1 SGHRS and CDR2 YFSETQ.

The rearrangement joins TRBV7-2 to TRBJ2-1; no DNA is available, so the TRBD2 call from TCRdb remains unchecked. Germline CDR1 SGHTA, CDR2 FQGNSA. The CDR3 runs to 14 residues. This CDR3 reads CASSPAPALNEQFF. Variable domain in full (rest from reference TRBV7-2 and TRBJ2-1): GAGVSQSPSNKVTEKGKDVELRCDPISGHTALYWYRQSLGQGLEFLIYFQGNSAPDKSGLPSDRFSAERTGGSVSTLTIQRTQQEDSAVYLCASSPAPALNEQFFGPGTRLTVL.

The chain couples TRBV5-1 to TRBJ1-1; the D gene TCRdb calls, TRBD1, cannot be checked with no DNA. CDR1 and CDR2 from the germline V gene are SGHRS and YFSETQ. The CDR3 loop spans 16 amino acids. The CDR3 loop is CASSPYRVGGNTEAFF.

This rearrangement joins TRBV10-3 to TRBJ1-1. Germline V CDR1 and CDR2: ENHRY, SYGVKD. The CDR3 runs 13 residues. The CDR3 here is CAITGDGSTEAFF.

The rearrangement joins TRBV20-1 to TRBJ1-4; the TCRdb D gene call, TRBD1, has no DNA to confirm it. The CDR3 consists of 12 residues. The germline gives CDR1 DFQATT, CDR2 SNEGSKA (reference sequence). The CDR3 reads CSARAGAEKLFF.

CDR3 in amino acids: CSSSFSGVQETEYF. V gene TRBV29-1 combines with J gene TRBJ2-5; TCRdb designates TRBD2, a call that cannot be tested without DNA. The CDR3 is 14 residues long. CDR1 SQVTM and CDR2 ANQGSEA come from the germline V gene.